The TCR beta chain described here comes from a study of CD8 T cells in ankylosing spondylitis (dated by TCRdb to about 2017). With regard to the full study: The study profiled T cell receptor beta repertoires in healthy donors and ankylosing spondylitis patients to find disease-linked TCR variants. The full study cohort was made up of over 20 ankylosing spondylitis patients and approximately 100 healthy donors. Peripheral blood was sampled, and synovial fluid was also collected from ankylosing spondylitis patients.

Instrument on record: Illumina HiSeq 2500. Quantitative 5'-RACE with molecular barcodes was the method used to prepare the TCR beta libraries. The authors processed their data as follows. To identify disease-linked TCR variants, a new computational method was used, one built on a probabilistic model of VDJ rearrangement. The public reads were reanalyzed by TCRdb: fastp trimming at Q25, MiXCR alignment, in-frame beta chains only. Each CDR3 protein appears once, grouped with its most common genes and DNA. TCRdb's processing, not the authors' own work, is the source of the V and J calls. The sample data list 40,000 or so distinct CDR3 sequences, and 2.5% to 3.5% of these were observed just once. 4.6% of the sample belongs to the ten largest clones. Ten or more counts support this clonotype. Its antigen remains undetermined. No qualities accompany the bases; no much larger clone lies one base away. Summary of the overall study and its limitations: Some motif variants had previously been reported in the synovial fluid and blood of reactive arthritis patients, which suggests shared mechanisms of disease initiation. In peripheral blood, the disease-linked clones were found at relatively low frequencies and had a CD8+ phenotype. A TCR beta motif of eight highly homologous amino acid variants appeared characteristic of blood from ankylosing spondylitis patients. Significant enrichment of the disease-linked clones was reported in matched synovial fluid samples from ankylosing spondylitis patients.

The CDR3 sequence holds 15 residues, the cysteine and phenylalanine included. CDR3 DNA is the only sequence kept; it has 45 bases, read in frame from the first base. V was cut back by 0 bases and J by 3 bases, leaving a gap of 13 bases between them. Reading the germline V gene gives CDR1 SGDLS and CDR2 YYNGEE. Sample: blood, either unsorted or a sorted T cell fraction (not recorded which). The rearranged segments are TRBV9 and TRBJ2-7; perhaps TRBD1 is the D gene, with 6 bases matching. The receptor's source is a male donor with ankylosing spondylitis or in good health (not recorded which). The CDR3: CASSVGQGPNYEQYF. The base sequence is TGTGCCAGCAGCGTAGGGCAGGGGCCTAACTACGAGCAGTACTTC.